This T cell receptor (beta chain) derives from a study of CD8 T cells in ankylosing spondylitis. Germline-derived CDR1 and CDR2 are MDHEN and SYDVKM. The V end was cut by 6 bases, the J end by 5 bases, with 13 bases between. CDR3 length equals 14 residues. The table lists this clonotype with a few counts. Its target is not known. Regarding the study as a whole: The authors found the disease-linked clones to be CD8+ and relatively rare in peripheral blood.

Using its own MiXCR run on the 5' RACE reads, TCRdb lists one record per CDR3 protein. The table includes 250,000 to 350,000 distinct CDR3 sequences, approximately 20% detected once. This chain links TRBV28 with TRBJ1-4; D is perhaps TRBD1 (5 bases). The sequence derives from a male donor with ankylosing spondylitis or in good health (not recorded which). Sequencing input: blood, either unsorted or a sorted T cell fraction (not recorded which). The CDR3: CASSHPDKNEKLFF. The CDR3 DNA is TGTGCCAGCAGCCATCCGGACAAGAATGAAAAACTGTTTTTT.